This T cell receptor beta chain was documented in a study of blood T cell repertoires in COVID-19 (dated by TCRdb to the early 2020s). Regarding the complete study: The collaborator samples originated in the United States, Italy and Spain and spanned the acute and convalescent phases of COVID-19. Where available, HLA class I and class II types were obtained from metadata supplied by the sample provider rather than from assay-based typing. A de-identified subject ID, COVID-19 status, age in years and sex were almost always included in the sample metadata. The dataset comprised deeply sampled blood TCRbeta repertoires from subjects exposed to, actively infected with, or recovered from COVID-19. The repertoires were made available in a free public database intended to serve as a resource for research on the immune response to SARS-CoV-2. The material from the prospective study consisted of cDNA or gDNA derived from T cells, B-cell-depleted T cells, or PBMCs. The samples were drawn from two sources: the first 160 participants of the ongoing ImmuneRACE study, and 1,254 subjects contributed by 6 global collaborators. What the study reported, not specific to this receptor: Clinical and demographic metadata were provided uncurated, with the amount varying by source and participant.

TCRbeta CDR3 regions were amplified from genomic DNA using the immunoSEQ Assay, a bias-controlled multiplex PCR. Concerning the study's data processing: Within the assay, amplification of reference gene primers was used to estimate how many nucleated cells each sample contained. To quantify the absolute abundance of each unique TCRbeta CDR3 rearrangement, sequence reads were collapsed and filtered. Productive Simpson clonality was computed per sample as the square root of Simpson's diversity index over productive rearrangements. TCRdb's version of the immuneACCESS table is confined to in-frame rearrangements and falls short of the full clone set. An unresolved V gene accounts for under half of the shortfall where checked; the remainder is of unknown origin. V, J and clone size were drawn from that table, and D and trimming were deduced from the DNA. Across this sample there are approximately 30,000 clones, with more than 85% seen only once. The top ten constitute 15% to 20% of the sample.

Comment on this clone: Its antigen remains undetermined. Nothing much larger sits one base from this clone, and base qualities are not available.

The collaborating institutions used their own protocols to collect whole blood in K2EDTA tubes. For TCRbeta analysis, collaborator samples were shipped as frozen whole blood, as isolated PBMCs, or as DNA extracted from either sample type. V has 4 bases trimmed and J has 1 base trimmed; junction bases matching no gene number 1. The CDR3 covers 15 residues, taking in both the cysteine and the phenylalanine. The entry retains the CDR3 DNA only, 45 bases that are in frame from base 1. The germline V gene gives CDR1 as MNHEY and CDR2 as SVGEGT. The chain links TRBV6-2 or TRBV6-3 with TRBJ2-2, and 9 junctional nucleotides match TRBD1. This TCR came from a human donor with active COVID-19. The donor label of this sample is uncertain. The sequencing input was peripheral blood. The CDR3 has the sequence CASSLTGGNTGELFF. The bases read TGTGCCAGCAGTTTGACAGGGGGGAACACCGGGGAGCTGTTTTTT.